Listed below are T cell receptor beta chains from one sample, sequenced in a study of blood T cell repertoires in COVID-19. The repertoire was sequenced with immunoSEQ multiplex PCR; TCRdb's copy has only in-frame clones and lacks some. Here the sample spans about 150,000 clones, roughly four fifths being singletons. The sequencing input was peripheral blood. The receptors derive from an elderly man with acute or convalescent COVID-19. Each CDR3 is given with its conserved first and last residue. A D gene is named only where the DNA matches it firmly. The size of a clone is reported for some rows only, either as once, few or many, or as a class for expanded clones.

d_gene	v_gene	abundance	j_gene	CDR3aa	CDR3nt
TRBD1	TRBV4-2	-	TRBJ2-6	CASSQAGGASGANVLTF	TGTGCCAGCAGCCAAGCAGGGGGCGCTTCTGGGGCCAACGTCCTGACTTTC
TRBD1	TRBV7-9	few	TRBJ1-6	CASSPGQDYSPLHF	TGTGCCAGCAGCCCGGGACAGGATTATTCACCCCTCCACTTT
TRBD1	TRBV5-1	-	TRBJ2-7	CASSTGQGKQYF	TGCGCCAGCAGCACTGGACAGGGTAAGCAGTACTTC
-	TRBV2	few	TRBJ1-1	CASSESRTVEAFF	TGTGCCAGCAGTGAAAGCCGGACAGTTGAAGCTTTCTTT
TRBD2	TRBV28	once	TRBJ2-5	CASSLPSGGLKTQYF	TGTGCCAGCAGTTTACCTAGCGGGGGACTAAAGACCCAGTACTTC
TRBD1	TRBV7-9	few	TRBJ1-6	CASSPGRDRVPLHF	TGTGCCAGCAGCCCCGGGCGGGACAGGGTTCCCCTCCACTTT
-	TRBV30	-	TRBJ2-2	CAWSAPGLRSNTGELFF	TGTGCCTGGAGTGCCCCGGGACTGAGGTCGAACACCGGGGAGCTGTTTTTT
-	TRBV28	few	TRBJ1-1	CASIRNTEAFF	TGTGCCAGCATTAGGAACACTGAAGCTTTCTTT
TRBD1	TRBV5-8	-	TRBJ1-4	CASSLGTGDFEKLFF	TGTGCCAGCAGCTTGGGAACAGGGGACTTTGAAAAACTGTTTTTT
TRBD1	TRBV5-8	once	TRBJ1-2	CASSLEGARGYTF	TGTGCCAGCAGCTTAGAGGGGGCTCGGGGCTACACCTTC
-	TRBV6-4	-	TRBJ1-3	CASSDSTKRGNTIYF	TGTGCCAGCAGTGACTCAACCAAGCGGGGAAACACCATATATTTT
TRBD1	TRBV28	-	TRBJ1-2	CASSSPGQGGGYTF	TGTGCCAGCAGTTCTCCGGGACAGGGTGGTGGCTACACCTTC
-	TRBV19	-	TRBJ1-2	CASSIGGYYGYTF	TGTGCCAGTAGTATAGGAGGGTACTATGGCTACACCTTC
-	TRBV24-1	-	TRBJ1-4	CATSDLRGRPNRVLEKLFF	TGTGCCACCAGTGATTTGCGGGGACGGCCCAACAGGGTCCTGGAAAAACTGTTTTTT
-	TRBV12-3/TRBV12-4	-	TRBJ1-2	CASSLRQNYGYTF	TGTGCCAGCAGTTTAAGACAAAACTATGGCTACACCTTC
TRBD1	TRBV24-1	-	TRBJ2-1	CATSDPGTVPVGNEQFF	TGTGCCACCAGTGACCCCGGGACAGTTCCTGTGGGAAATGAGCAGTTCTTC
TRBD2	TRBV24-1	-	TRBJ2-3	CATGAGRGVTDTQYF	TGTGCCACCGGGGCGGGACGGGGGGTCACAGATACGCAGTATTTT
-	TRBV27	-	TRBJ2-5	CASKRGPAGETQYF	TGTGCCAGCAAACGGGGTCCCGCCGGGGAGACCCAGTACTTC
-	TRBV19	-	TRBJ1-5	CASSIGLNSNQPQHF	TGTGCCAGTAGTATAGGACTTAATAGCAATCAGCCCCAGCATTTT
-	TRBV7-9	-	TRBJ2-3	CASSLAPPGVTDTQYF	TGTGCCAGCAGCTTAGCCCCCCCGGGGGTTACAGATACGCAGTATTTT
-	TRBV28	few	TRBJ1-5	CASSTTGEGSQPQHF	TGTGCCAGCAGCACGACGGGGGAAGGGAGTCAGCCCCAGCATTTT
-	TRBV27	-	TRBJ2-2	CASSLSWAGMAGELFF	TGTGCCAGCAGTTTATCGTGGGCAGGGATGGCCGGGGAGCTGTTTTTT
TRBD1	TRBV5-1	-	TRBJ1-2	CASSLRTGDPPLTNYGYTF	TGCGCCAGCAGCCTGAGGACAGGGGATCCCCCACTAACTAACTATGGCTACACCTTC
TRBD2	TRBV19	-	TRBJ2-1	CASSVDGLAGGYNEQFF	TGTGCCAGTAGTGTCGACGGACTAGCGGGGGGTTACAATGAGCAGTTCTTC
-	TRBV18	-	TRBJ1-4	CASSPRVEEKLFF	TGTGCCAGCTCCCCCAGGGTTGAAGAAAAACTGTTTTTT
TRBD1	TRBV11-3	-	TRBJ2-7	CASSTTGVYEQYF	TGTGCCAGCAGCACTACAGGGGTCTACGAGCAGTACTTC
-	TRBV29-1	-	TRBJ2-1	CSVEVLQYNEQFF	TGCAGCGTTGAAGTGCTGCAGTACAATGAGCAGTTCTTC
TRBD1	TRBV9	few	TRBJ2-2	CASSVGGTGIPGELFF	TGTGCCAGCAGCGTAGGCGGGACAGGGATCCCCGGGGAGCTGTTTTTT
-	TRBV6-5	-	TRBJ1-2	CATLTGNYGYTF	TGTGCCACCCTAACAGGGAACTATGGCTACACCTTC
TRBD1	TRBV5-6	-	TRBJ2-2	CASSLYGQGTGELFF	TGTGCCAGCAGCTTGTACGGACAGGGCACCGGGGAGCTGTTTTTT
-	TRBV5-1	-	TRBJ2-1	CASSLVGQGLNEQFF	TGCGCCAGCAGCTTGGTCGGCCAGGGACTCAATGAGCAGTTCTTC
TRBD2	TRBV5-1	-	TRBJ2-3	CASSLERGDTQYF	TGCGCCAGCAGCTTGGAGCGGGGCGATACGCAGTATTTT
TRBD2	TRBV5-1	-	TRBJ2-1	CASSSGLAGFHEQFF	TGCGCCAGCAGCTCAGGACTAGCGGGGTTTCATGAGCAGTTCTTC
-	TRBV11-3	-	TRBJ1-6	CASSLAAAYNSPLHF	TGTGCCAGCAGCTTAGCTGCGGCCTATAATTCACCCCTCCACTTT
TRBD1	TRBV18	-	TRBJ1-3	CASSLGQGGGNTIYF	TGTGCCAGCTCACTGGGACAGGGAGGTGGAAACACCATATATTTT
-	TRBV18	-	TRBJ2-2	CASLPGANTGELFF	TGTGCCAGCCTTCCAGGGGCGAACACCGGGGAGCTGTTTTTT
-	TRBV7-9	-	TRBJ1-4	CASSLSGTKEKLFF	TGTGCCAGCAGCTTATCGGGGACTAAGGAAAAACTGTTTTTT
TRBD2	TRBV19	-	TRBJ2-2	CASRHERGGTGELFF	TGTGCCAGTAGGCACGAGCGGGGGGGGACCGGGGAGCTGTTTTTT
TRBD1	TRBV27	-	TRBJ1-5	CASSDREGQPQHF	TGTGCCAGCAGTGACAGGGAAGGACAGCCCCAGCATTTT
TRBD1	TRBV5-6	-	TRBJ2-7	CASSSSGRDRGYEQYF	TGTGCCAGCAGCTCCTCGGGCCGGGACAGGGGCTACGAGCAGTACTTC
-	TRBV5-1	-	TRBJ1-1	CASSLEIDTEAFF	TGCGCCAGCAGCTTGGAAATCGACACTGAAGCTTTCTTT
-	TRBV19	-	TRBJ2-5	CASSPPGRGGETQYF	TGTGCCAGTAGTCCCCCGGGGCGGGGAGGAGAGACCCAGTACTTC
TRBD2	TRBV7-3	-	TRBJ2-3	CASSSRTSGGSSGTDTQYF	TGTGCCAGCAGCTCCCGGACTAGCGGGGGGTCATCGGGCACAGATACGCAGTATTTT
TRBD1	TRBV30	few	TRBJ1-6	CAWHRRQGGNSPLHF	TGTGCCTGGCACCGTAGACAGGGCGGGAATTCACCCCTCCACTTT
-	TRBV6-5	-	TRBJ2-7	CASSSPLRGFEQYF	TGTGCCAGCAGTTCCCCTCTCAGGGGCTTCGAGCAGTACTTC
-	TRBV7-3	-	TRBJ2-3	CASSLTGSLLSSTDTQYF	TGTGCCAGCAGTCTTACAGGGAGCCTTCTCTCTAGCACAGATACGCAGTATTTT
TRBD1	TRBV29-1	-	TRBJ1-6	CSAASGQGNSPLHF	TGCAGCGCCGCCTCTGGACAGGGAAATTCACCCCTCCACTTT
TRBD1	TRBV2	-	TRBJ2-2	CASGRGRGTGELFF	TGTGCCAGCGGCAGGGGGCGCGGGACCGGGGAGCTGTTTTTT
-	TRBV11-2	-	TRBJ2-2	CASSLVGGRSTGELFF	TGTGCCAGCAGCTTAGTTGGGGGCAGAAGCACCGGGGAGCTGTTTTTT
-	TRBV29-1	few	TRBJ1-3	CSVDGESGNTIYF	TGCAGCGTTGACGGGGAATCTGGAAACACCATATATTTT
-	TRBV19	-	TRBJ1-2	CASRVVGAGGYTF	TGTGCCAGTAGAGTAGTGGGGGCAGGTGGCTACACCTTC
-	TRBV21-1	-	TRBJ1-5	CASSRKGVGQPQHF	TGTGCCAGCAGCAGAAAGGGGGTAGGTCAGCCCCAGCATTTT
-	TRBV19	-	TRBJ2-1	CASSIGGFSNEQFF	TGTGCCAGTAGTATTGGCGGGTTCAGCAATGAGCAGTTCTTC
-	TRBV7-8	-	TRBJ2-3	CASSLRVSTDTQYF	TGTGCCAGCAGCTTACGAGTTTCGACAGATACGCAGTATTTT